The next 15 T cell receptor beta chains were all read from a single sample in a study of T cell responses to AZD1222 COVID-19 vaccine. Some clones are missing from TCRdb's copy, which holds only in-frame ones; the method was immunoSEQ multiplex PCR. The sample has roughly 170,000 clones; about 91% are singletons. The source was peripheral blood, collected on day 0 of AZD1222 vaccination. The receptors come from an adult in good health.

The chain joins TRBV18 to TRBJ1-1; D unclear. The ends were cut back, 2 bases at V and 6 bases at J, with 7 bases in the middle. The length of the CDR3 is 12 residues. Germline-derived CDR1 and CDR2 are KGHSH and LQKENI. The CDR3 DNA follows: TGTGCCAGCTCACCAGGGATCCCTGAAGCTTTCTTT. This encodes CASSPGIPEAFF.

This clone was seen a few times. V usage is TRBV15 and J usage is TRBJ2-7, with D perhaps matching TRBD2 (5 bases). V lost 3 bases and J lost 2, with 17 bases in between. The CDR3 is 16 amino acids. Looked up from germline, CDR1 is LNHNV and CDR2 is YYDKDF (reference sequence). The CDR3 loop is CATSSIGAELAYEQYF. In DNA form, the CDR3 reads TGTGCCACCAGCAGTATCGGAGCGGAACTCGCCTACGAGCAGTACTTC.

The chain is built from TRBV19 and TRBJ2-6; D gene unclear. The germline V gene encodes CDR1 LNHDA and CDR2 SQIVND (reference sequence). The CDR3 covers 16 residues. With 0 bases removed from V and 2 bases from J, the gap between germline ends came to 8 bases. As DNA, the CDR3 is TGTGCCAGTAGTATAGACCACTCTCCTGGGGCCAACGTCCTGACTTTC. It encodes CASSIDHSPGANVLTF.

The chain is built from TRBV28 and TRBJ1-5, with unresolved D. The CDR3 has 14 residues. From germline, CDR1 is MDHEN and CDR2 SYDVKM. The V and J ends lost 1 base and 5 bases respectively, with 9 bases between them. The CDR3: CASSLSQKYQPQHF. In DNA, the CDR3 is TGTGCCAGCAGTTTATCCCAAAAGTATCAGCCCCAGCATTTT.

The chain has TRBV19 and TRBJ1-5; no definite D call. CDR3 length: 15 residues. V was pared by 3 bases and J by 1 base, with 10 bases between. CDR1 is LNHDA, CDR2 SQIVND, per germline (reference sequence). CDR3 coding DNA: TGTGCCAGTAGTATGGCTCTGGCAAGCAATCAGCCCCAGCATTTT. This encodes CASSMALASNQPQHF.

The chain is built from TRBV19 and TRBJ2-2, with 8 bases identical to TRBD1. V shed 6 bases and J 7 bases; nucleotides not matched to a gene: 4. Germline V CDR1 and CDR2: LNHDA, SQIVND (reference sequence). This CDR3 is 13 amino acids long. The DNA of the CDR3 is TGTGCCAGTAGGGGACAGGACCACGGGGAGCTGTTTTTT. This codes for CASRGQDHGELFF.

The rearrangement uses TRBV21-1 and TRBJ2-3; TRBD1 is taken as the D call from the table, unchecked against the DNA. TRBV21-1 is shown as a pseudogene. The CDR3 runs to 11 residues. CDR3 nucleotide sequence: TGTGCCAGCAGCAACGTACAGTCGCAGTATTTT. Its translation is CASSNVQSQYF.

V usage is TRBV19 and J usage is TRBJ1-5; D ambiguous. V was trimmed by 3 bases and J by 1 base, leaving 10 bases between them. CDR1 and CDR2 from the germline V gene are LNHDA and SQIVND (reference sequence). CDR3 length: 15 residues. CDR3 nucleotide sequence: TGTGCCAGTAGTATCGGTAGCAGGAGCAATCAGCCCCAGCATTTT. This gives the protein CASSIGSRSNQPQHF.

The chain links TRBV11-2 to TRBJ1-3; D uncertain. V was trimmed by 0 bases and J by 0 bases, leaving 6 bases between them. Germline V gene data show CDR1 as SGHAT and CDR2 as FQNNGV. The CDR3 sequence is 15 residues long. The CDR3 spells CASSLDGLSGNTIYF. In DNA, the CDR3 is TGTGCCAGCAGCTTAGACGGCCTCTCTGGAAACACCATATATTTT.

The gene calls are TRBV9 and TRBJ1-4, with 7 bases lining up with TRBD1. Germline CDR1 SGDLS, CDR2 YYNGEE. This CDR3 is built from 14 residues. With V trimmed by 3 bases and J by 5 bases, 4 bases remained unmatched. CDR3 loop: CASSAGTANEKLFF. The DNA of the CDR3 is TGTGCCAGCAGCGCTGGGACAGCAAATGAAAAACTGTTTTTT.

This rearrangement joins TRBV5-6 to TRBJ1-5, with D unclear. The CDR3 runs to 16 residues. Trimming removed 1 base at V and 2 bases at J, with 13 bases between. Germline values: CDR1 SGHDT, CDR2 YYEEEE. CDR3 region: CASSLKTIWGNQPQHF. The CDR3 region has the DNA TGTGCCAGCAGCTTGAAGACGATATGGGGCAATCAGCCCCAGCATTTT.

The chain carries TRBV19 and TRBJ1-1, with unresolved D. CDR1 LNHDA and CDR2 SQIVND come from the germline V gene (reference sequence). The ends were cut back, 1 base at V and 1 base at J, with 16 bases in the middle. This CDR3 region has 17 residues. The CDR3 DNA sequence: TGTGCCAGTAGTATAGTTGGTTACGGCAGGTCGAACACTGAAGCTTTCTTT. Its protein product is CASSIVGYGRSNTEAFF.

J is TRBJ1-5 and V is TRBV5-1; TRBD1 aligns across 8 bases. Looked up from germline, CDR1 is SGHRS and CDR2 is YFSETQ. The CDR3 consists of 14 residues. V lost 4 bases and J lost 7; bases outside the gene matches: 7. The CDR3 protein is CASSKDREGQPQHF. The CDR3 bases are TGCGCCAGCAGCAAGGACAGGGAGGGCCAGCCCCAGCATTTT.

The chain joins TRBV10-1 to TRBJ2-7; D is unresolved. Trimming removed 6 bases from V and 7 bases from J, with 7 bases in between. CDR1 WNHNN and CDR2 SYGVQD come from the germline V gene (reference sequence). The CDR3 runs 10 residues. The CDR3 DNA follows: TGCGCCAGCAGCCCCGGGGAGCAGTACTTC. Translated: CASSPGEQYF.

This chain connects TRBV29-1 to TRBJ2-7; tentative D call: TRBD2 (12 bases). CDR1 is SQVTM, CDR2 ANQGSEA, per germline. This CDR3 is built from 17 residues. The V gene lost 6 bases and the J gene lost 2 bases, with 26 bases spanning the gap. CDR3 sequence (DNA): TGCAGCGTATGGGACAGGGGGACTAGCGGGTCCACCTACGAGCAGTACTTC. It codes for CSVWDRGTSGSTYEQYF.